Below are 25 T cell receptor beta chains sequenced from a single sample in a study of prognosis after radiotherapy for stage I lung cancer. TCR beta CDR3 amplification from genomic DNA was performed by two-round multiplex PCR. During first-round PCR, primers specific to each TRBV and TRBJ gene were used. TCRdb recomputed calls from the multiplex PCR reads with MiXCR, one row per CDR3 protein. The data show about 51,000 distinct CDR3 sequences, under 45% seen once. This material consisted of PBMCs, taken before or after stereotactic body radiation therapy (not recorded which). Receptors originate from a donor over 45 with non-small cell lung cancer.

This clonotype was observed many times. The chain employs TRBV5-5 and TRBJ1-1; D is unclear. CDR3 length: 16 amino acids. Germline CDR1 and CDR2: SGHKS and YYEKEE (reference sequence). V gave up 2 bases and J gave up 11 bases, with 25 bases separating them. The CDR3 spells CASSFGETGRGREAFF. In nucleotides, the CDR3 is TGTGCCAGCAGCTTCGGAGAAACGGGTCGAGGCCGAGAGGCTTTCTTT.

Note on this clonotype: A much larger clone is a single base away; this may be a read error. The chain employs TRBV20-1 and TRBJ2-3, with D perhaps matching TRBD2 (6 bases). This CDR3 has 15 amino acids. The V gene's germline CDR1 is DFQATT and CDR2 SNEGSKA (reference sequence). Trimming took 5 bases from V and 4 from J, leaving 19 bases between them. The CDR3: CSAYRRVGEADTQYF. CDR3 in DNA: TGCAGTGCTTACCGGAGGGTGGGAGAGGCAGATACGCAGTATTTT.

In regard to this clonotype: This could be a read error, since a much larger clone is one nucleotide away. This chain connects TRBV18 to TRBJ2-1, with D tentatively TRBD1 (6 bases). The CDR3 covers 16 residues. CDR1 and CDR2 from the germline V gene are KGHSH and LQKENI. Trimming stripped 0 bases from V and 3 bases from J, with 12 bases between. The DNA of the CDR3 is TGTGCCAGCTCACCACCGGTCAGGGGATACTACAATGAGCAGTTCTTC. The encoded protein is CASSPPVRGYYNEQFF.

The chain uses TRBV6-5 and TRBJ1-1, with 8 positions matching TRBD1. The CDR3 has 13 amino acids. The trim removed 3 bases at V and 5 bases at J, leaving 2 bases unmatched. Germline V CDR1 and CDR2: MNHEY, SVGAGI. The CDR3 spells CASSYDRGTEAFF. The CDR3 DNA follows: TGTGCCAGCAGTTATGACAGGGGTACTGAAGCTTTCTTT.

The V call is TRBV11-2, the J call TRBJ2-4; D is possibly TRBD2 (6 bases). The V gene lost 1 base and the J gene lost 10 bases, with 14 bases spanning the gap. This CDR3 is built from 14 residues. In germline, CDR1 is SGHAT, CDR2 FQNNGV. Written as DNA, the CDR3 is TGTGCCAGCAGCTTAGCGGGGGTCTCGGAAATTCAGTACTTC. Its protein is CASSLAGVSEIQYF.

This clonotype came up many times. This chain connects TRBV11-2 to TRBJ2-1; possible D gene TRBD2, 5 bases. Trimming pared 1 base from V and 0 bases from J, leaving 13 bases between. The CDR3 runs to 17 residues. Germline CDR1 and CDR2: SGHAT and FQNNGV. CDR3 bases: TGTGCCAGCAGCTTAGGGCGGAGCGGAAGCTCCTACAATGAGCAGTTCTTC. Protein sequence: CASSLGRSGSSYNEQFF. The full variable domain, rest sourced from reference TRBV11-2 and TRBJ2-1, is EAGVAQSPRYKIIEKRQSVAFWCNPISGHATLYWYQQILGQGPKLLIQFQNNGVVDDSQLPKDRFSAERLKGVDSTLKIQPAKLEDSAVYLCASSLGRSGSSYNEQFFGPGTRLTVL.

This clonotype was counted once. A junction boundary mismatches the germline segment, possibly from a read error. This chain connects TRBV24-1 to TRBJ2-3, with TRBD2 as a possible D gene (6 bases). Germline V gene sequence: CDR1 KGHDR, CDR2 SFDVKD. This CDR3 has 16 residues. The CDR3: CATIDAAIGRQDTQYF. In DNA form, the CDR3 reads TGTGCCACCATTGATGCGGCTATCGGGAGACAAGATACGCAGTATTTT.

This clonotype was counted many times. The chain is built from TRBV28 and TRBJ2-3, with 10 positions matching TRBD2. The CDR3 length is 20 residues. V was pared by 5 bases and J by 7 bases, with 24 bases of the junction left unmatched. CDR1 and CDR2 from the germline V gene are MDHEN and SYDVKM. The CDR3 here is CASSPRSTFNLAGELNTQYF. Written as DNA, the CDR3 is TGTGCCAGCAGTCCAAGGAGTACCTTTAATCTAGCGGGAGAGTTGAATACGCAGTATTTT.

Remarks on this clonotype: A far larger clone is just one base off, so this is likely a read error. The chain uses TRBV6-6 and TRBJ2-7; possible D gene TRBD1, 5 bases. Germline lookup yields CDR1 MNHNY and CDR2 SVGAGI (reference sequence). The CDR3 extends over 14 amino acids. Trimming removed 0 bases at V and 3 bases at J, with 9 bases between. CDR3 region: CASSYSTAIYEQYF. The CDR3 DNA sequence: TGTGCCAGCAGTTACTCGACAGCTATCTACGAGCAGTACTTC.

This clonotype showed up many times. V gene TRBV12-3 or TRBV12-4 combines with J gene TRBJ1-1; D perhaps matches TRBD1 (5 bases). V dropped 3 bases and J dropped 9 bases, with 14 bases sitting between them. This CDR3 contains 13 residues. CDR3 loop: CASSLIQGGQAFF. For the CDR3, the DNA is TGTGCCAGCAGTTTGATCCAGGGAGGGCAAGCTTTCTTT.

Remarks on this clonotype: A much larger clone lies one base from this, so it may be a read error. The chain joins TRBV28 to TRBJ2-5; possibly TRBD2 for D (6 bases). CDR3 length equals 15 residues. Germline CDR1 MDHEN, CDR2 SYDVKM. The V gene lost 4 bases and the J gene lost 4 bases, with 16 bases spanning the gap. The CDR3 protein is CASSSGLSGRETQYF. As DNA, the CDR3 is TGTGCCAGCAGTTCTGGACTATCGGGACGAGAGACCCAGTACTTC.

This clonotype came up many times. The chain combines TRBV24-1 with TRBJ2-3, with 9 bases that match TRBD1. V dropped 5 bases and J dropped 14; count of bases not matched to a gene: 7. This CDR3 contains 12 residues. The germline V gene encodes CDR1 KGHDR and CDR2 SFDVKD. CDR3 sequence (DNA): TGTGCCACCAGTGTCGGGGACAGGGCTATGTATTTT. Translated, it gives CATSVGDRAMYF.

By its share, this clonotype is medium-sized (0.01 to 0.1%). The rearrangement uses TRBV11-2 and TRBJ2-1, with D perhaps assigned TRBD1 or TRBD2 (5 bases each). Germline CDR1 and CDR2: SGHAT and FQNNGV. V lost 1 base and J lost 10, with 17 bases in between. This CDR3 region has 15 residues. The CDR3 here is CASSLVGLGEGEQFF. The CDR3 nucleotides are TGTGCCAGCAGCTTAGTTGGGTTGGGGGAAGGGGAGCAGTTCTTC.

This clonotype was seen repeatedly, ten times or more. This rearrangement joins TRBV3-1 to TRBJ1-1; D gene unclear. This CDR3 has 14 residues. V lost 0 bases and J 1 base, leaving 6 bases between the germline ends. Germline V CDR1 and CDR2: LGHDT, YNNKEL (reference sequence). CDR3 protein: CASSQDRGNTEAFF. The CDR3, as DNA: TGTGCCAGCAGCCAAGATCGGGGGAACACTGAAGCTTTCTTT.

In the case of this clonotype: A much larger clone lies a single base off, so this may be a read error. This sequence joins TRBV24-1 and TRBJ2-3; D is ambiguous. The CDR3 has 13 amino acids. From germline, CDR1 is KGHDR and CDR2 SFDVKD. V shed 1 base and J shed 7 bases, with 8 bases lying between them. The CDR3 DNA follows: TGTGCCACCAGTGATTTTGGGCTACATACGCAGTATTTT. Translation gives CATSDFGLHTQYF.

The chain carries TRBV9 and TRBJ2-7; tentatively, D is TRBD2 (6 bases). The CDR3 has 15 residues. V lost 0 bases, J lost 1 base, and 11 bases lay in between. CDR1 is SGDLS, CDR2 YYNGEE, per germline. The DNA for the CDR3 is TGTGCCAGCAGCGTAGGGGGGGTGTGGTCCTACGAGCAGTACTTC. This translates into CASSVGGVWSYEQYF.

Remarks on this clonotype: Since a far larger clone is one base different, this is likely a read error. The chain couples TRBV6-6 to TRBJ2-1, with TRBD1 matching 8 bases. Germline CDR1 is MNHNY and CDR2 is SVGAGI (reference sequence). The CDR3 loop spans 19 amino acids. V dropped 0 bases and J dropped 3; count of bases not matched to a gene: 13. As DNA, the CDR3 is TGTGCCAGCAGTTACTCCAGTTTGATAGGACAGGGAAACTACAATGAGCAGTTCTTC. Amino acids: CASSYSSLIGQGNYNEQFF.

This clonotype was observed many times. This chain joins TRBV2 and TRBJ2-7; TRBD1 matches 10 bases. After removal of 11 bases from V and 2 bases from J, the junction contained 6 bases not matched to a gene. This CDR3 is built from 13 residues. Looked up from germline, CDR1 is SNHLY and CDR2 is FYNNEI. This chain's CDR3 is CAGDRGSTYEQYF. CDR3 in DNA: TGTGCCGGGGACAGGGGTTCCACCTACGAGCAGTACTTC.

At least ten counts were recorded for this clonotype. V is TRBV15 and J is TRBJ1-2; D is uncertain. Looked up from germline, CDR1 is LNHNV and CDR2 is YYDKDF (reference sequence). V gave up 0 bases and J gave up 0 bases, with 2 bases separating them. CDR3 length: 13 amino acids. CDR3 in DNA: TGTGCCACCAGCAGAGATTCTAACTATGGCTACACCTTC. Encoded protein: CATSRDSNYGYTF. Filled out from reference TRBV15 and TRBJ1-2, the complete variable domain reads DAMVIQNPRYQVTQFGKPVTLSCSQTLNHNVMYWYQQKSSQAPKLLFHYYDKDFNNEADTPDNFQSRRPNTSFCFLDIRSPGLGDTAMYLCATSRDSNYGYTFGSGTRLTVV.

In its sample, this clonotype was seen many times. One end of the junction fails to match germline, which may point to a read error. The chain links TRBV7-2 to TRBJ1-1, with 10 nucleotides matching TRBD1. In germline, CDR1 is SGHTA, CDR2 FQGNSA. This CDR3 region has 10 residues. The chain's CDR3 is CASSGTGATF. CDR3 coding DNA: TGTGCCAGCAGCGGGACAGGGGCGACCTTT. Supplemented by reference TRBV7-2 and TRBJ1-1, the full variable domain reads GAGVSQSPSNKVTEKGKDVELRCDPISGHTALYWYRQSLGQGLEFLIYFQGNSAPDKSGLPSDRFSAERTGGSVSTLTIQRTQQEDSAVYLCASSGTGATFGQGTRLTVV.

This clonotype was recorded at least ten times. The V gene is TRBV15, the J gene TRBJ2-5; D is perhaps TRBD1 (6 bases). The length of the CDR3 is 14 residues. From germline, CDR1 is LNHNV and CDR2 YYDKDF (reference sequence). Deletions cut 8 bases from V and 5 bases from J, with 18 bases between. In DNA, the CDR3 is TGTGCCACCTCCCCCAGGGGCCCTGGGGAGACCCAGTACTTC. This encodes CATSPRGPGETQYF. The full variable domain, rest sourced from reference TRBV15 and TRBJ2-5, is DAMVIQNPRYQVTQFGKPVTLSCSQTLNHNVMYWYQQKSSQAPKLLFHYYDKDFNNEADTPDNFQSRRPNTSFCFLDIRSPGLGDTAMYLCATSPRGPGETQYFGPGTRLLVL.

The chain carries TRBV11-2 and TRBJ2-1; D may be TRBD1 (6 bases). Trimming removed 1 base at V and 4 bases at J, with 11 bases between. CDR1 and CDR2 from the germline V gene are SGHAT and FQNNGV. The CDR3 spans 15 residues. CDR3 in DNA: TGTGCCAGCAGCTTAGCTGGGACACTATACAATGAGCAGTTCTTC. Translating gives CASSLAGTLYNEQFF.

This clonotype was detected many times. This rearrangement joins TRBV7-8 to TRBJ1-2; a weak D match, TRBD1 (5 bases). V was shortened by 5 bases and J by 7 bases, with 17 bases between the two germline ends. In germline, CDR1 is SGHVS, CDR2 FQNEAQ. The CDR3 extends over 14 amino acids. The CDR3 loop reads CASSPVRGAGGYTF. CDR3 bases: TGTGCCAGCAGCCCCGTACGGGGCGCTGGTGGCTACACCTTC.

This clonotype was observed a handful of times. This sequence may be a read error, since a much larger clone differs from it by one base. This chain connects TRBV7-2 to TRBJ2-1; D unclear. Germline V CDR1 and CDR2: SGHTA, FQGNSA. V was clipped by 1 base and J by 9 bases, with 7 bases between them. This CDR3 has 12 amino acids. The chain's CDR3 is CASSLVPVEQFF. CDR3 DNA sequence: TGTGCCAGCAGCTTAGTCCCCGTTGAGCAGTTCTTC.

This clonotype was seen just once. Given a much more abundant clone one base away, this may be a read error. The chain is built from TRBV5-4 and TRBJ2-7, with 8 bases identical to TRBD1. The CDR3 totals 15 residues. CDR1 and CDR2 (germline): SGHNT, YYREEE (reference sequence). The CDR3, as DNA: TGTGCCAGCAGATTGGGACAGGTTTCCTCCTACGAGCAGTACTTC. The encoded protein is CASRLGQVSSYEQYF.